This is a list of T cell receptor beta chains from one sample in a study of blood T cell repertoires in COVID-19. The data were produced by immunoSEQ multiplex PCR, yet TCRdb's version contains in-frame clones alone and is incomplete. The top ten hold less than 8.5% of the sample, which has about 160,000 clones, approximately 88% seen once. The material sequenced was PBMCs or T cells enriched from blood (not recorded which). All receptors derive from a woman in her 50s who had recovered from COVID-19. Both conserved end residues are part of each CDR3. The D gene is left open where the match is weak. Rows give clone size only sometimes, using once, few, many, or a class for an expanded clone.

- | TRBJ2-1 | TRBV20-1 | - | CSASQGSYNEQFF | TGCAGTGCTAGTCAGGGTTCTTACAATGAGCAGTTCTTC
TRBD1 | TRBJ1-6 | TRBV25-1 | - | CASSGTGEINSPLHF | TGTGCCAGCAGTGGGACAGGGGAGATTAATTCACCCCTCCACTTT
- | TRBJ2-2 | TRBV30 | - | CAWNTGVNTGELFF | TGTGCCTGGAACACGGGGGTCAACACCGGGGAGCTGTTTTTT
TRBD1 | TRBJ1-6 | TRBV19 | few | CANPQDREASPLHF | TGTGCGAATCCCCAAGACAGGGAGGCTTCACCCCTCCACTTT
- | TRBJ1-1 | TRBV21-1 | - | CASSKAPGQGSLSSRDTEAFF | TGTGCCAGCAGCAAAGCCCCGGGACAGGGTTCCCTAAGTAGTAGGGACACTGAAGCTTTCTTT
- | TRBJ2-7 | TRBV30 | - | CAWTSPTDSLETYEQYF | TGTGCCTGGACCTCACCCACAGACAGCCTAGAAACCTACGAGCAGTACTTC
TRBD1 | TRBJ1-2 | TRBV27 | - | CASRDTGENYGYTF | TGTGCCAGTAGAGATACAGGGGAAAACTATGGCTACACCTTC
TRBD1 | TRBJ1-5 | TRBV5-4 | few | CASSRQGPNQPQHF | TGTGCCAGCAGCCGACAGGGGCCGAATCAGCCCCAGCATTTT
TRBD2 | TRBJ2-3 | TRBV6-2/TRBV6-3 | - | CASSKPSGGLTDTQYF | TGTGCCAGCAGTAAGCCTAGCGGGGGGCTCACAGATACGCAGTATTTT
TRBD1 | TRBJ1-4 | TRBV4-3 | - | CASSQDLIVAGDSGEKLFF | TGCGCCAGCAGCCAAGATTTAATAGTAGCGGGGGACAGTGGTGAAAAACTGTTTTTT
TRBD1 | TRBJ2-7 | TRBV27 | once | CASSLGTGGNEQYF | TGTGCCAGCAGTTTGGGAACAGGGGGAAACGAGCAGTACTTC
TRBD1 | TRBJ2-2 | TRBV9 | - | CASSVETGVLNTGELFF | TGTGCCAGCAGCGTAGAAACAGGGGTATTGAACACCGGGGAGCTGTTTTTT
TRBD1 | TRBJ1-4 | TRBV11-3 | - | CASSRRDWGIRDSIEKLFF | TGTGCCAGCAGCCGGAGGGATTGGGGCATACGGGACAGTATAGAAAAACTGTTTTTT
TRBD2 | TRBJ2-1 | TRBV18 | - | CASSLLAGGQNEQFF | TGTGCCAGCTCCTTACTAGCGGGGGGACAAAATGAGCAGTTCTTC
TRBD1 | TRBJ1-6 | TRBV6-6 | - | CASSPIIPGQENSPLHF | TGTGCCAGCAGTCCAATAATTCCGGGACAGGAAAATTCACCCCTCCACTTT
- | TRBJ1-2 | TRBV9 | - | CASSVGGFRTGNYGYTF | TGTGCCAGCAGCGTAGGAGGGTTTCGGACGGGTAACTATGGCTACACCTTC
TRBD1 | TRBJ1-1 | TRBV19 | - | CASSIGQAAWNTEAFF | TGTGCCAGTAGTATTGGACAGGCCGCTTGGAACACTGAAGCTTTCTTT
- | TRBJ2-7 | TRBV2 | - | CASSSDRTQASHYEQYF | TGTGCCAGCAGTTCAGACAGGACCCAAGCGTCCCACTACGAGCAGTACTTC
TRBD1 | TRBJ1-3 | TRBV5-5 | - | CASRFSPGQGPGNTIYF | TGTGCCAGCAGATTTTCTCCGGGACAGGGACCTGGAAACACCATATATTTT
- | TRBJ2-7 | TRBV12-3/TRBV12-4 | few | CASSRILTGEQYF | TGTGCCAGCAGTCGCATCCTCACGGGGGAGCAGTACTTC
TRBD1 | TRBJ1-4 | TRBV6-2/TRBV6-3 | - | CASSYSTGNEKLFF | TGTGCCAGCAGTTACTCGACAGGGAACGAAAAACTGTTTTTT
- | TRBJ1-5 | TRBV5-1 | - | CASSLGVGANQPQHF | TGCGCCAGCAGCTTGGGTGTGGGCGCCAATCAGCCCCAGCATTTT
- | TRBJ1-1 | TRBV5-1 | - | CASSFRSTGANTEAFF | TGCGCCAGCAGCTTCCGATCGACAGGCGCTAACACTGAAGCTTTCTTT
- | TRBJ2-5 | TRBV4-3 | - | CASSQDSASQETQYF | TGCGCCAGCAGCCAAGATAGCGCTTCCCAAGAGACCCAGTACTTC
- | TRBJ1-1 | TRBV19 | - | CASSIRGITEAFF | TGTGCCAGTAGTATTAGGGGGATTACTGAAGCTTTCTTT
- | TRBJ1-3 | TRBV7-2 | - | CASSLEGLSGNTIYF | TGTGCCAGCAGCTTAGAGGGACTGTCTGGAAACACCATATATTTT
- | TRBJ1-1 | TRBV7-2 | once | CASSLKRGKGEAFF | TGTGCCAGCAGCTTAAAGAGGGGGAAAGGTGAAGCTTTCTTT
- | TRBJ1-3 | TRBV6-5 | - | CASSYSSRGGNTIYF | TGTGCCAGCAGTTACTCTTCTAGGGGTGGAAACACCATATATTTT
TRBD2 | TRBJ2-1 | TRBV2 | - | CASSDPPAGARDEQFF | TGTGCCAGCAGTGACCCCCCAGCGGGGGCTCGGGATGAGCAGTTCTTC
- | TRBJ1-5 | TRBV6-2/TRBV6-3 | once | CASSLAREGNQPQHF | TGTGCCAGCAGTTTAGCCCGTGAGGGCAATCAGCCCCAGCATTTT
TRBD1 | TRBJ2-1 | TRBV6-5 | - | CASRPGQGGYNEQFF | TGTGCCAGCAGACCGGGACAGGGAGGCTACAATGAGCAGTTCTTC
- | TRBJ1-1 | TRBV5-1 | once | CASSLDGRVRTEAFF | TGCGCCAGCAGCTTGGATGGCAGGGTCCGCACTGAAGCTTTCTTT
TRBD1 | TRBJ2-7 | TRBV5-1 | - | CASGPGQGAYEQYF | TGCGCCAGCGGCCCGGGACAGGGGGCCTACGAGCAGTACTTC
- | TRBJ1-1 | TRBV29-1 | - | CSVEKTQNTEAFF | TGCAGCGTTGAGAAGACACAGAACACTGAAGCTTTCTTT
- | TRBJ1-5 | TRBV24-1 | - | CATSPSRGVQSQPQHF | TGTGCCACTTCCCCTTCCAGGGGCGTACAGAGTCAGCCCCAGCATTTT
- | TRBJ1-2 | TRBV3-1/TRBV3-2 | - | CASSQDPPGRLLYGYTF | TGTGCCAGCAGCCAAGATCCTCCAGGGCGGCTACTCTATGGCTACACCTTC
- | TRBJ2-7 | TRBV27 | - | CASSFRGPYEQYF | TGTGCCAGCAGTTTCAGGGGCCCCTACGAGCAGTACTTC
TRBD1 | TRBJ1-2 | TRBV10-3 | - | CAVNRGAGMGSYGYTF | TGTGCCGTTAACAGGGGCGCCGGCATGGGGTCATATGGCTACACCTTC
TRBD1 | TRBJ2-2 | TRBV24-1 | - | CATSSTGADTGELFF | TGTGCCACCAGCAGCACAGGGGCGGACACCGGGGAGCTGTTTTTT
- | TRBJ2-7 | TRBV7-7 | - | CASSLDIRSYEQYF | TGTGCTAGCAGCTTGGATATTAGGAGCTACGAGCAGTACTTC
TRBD1 | TRBJ1-2 | TRBV5-4 | - | CASSSRDRAFYGYTF | TGTGCCAGCAGCTCCCGGGACAGGGCTTTCTATGGCTACACCTTC
- | TRBJ1-3 | TRBV30 | - | CAWSPLNTIYF | TGTGCCTGGAGCCCCCTGAACACCATATATTTT
- | TRBJ1-1 | TRBV12-3/TRBV12-4 | - | CASRGGIGAEAFF | TGTGCCAGCAGGGGGGGAATCGGGGCTGAAGCTTTCTTT
- | TRBJ1-5 | TRBV25-1 | - | CASSESSRGVGQPQHF | TGTGCCAGCAGTGAATCGAGCAGGGGAGTGGGTCAGCCCCAGCATTTT
TRBD1 | TRBJ1-2 | TRBV19 | - | CASSIGQGAFGYTF | TGTGCCAGTAGTATCGGACAGGGGGCATTTGGCTACACCTTC
- | TRBJ2-2 | TRBV18 | - | CASSRGELFF | TGTGCCAGCTCCCGCGGGGAGCTGTTTTTT
- | TRBJ1-2 | TRBV4-2 | - | CASRPPSRQDRDGYTF | TGTGCCAGCAGGCCTCCATCCCGACAAGACCGCGATGGCTACACCTTC
- | TRBJ1-5 | TRBV2 | few | CASSRSGGAGQPQHF | TGTGCCAGCAGCCGATCGGGGGGGGCAGGACAGCCCCAGCATTTT
TRBD2 | TRBJ2-3 | TRBV7-2 | - | CASSTSGGTDTQYF | TGTGCCAGCAGCACTAGCGGGGGCACAGATACGCAGTATTTT
TRBD1 | TRBJ1-2 | TRBV7-2 | - | CASSFGQGAHYGYTF | TGTGCCAGCAGCTTCGGACAGGGCGCACACTATGGCTACACCTTC
- | TRBJ1-1 | TRBV7-6 | - | CASSPDRPNTEAFF | TGTGCCAGCAGCCCAGACAGGCCGAACACTGAAGCTTTCTTT
- | TRBJ2-1 | TRBV19 | - | CASSLGLNNEQFF | TGTGCCAGTAGTCTAGGACTGAACAATGAGCAGTTCTTC
- | TRBJ1-2 | TRBV5-6 | - | CASSLGQPGYYTF | TGTGCCAGCAGCTTGGGACAGCCCGGGTACTACACCTTC
TRBD1 | TRBJ1-3 | TRBV29-1 | - | CSVDRSNTIYF | TGCAGCGTGGACAGGAGCAACACCATATATTTT
- | TRBJ1-1 | TRBV7-2 | - | CASSLWGRGMAEAFF | TGTGCCAGCAGCTTGTGGGGGCGCGGTATGGCTGAAGCTTTCTTT
TRBD2 | TRBJ2-2 | TRBV3-1/TRBV3-2 | - | CASSQHLDRGGSVFF | TGTGCCAGCAGCCAACACTTGGATAGGGGAGGGTCGGTGTTTTTT
TRBD2 | TRBJ2-1 | TRBV7-3 | few | CASSLTGLADNEQFF | TGTGCCAGCAGCTTAACGGGACTAGCGGACAATGAGCAGTTCTTC
TRBD1 | TRBJ1-4 | TRBV19 | few | CASRADRATNEKLFF | TGTGCCAGTAGGGCGGACAGGGCAACTAATGAAAAACTGTTTTTT